This T cell receptor (beta chain) is drawn from a study of T cell responses to AZD1222 COVID-19 vaccine. Deletions cut 0 bases from V and 4 bases from J, with 10 bases between. This CDR3 is 15 amino acids long. CDR1 SGDLS and CDR2 YYNGEE come from the germline V gene. General study results and limits: Donors were chiefly white British, with a greater number of females, and clonal diversity was perhaps underestimated. Spike-specific TCR breadth and depth rose after two AZD1222 doses. Nearly half of spike-specific TCRs reportedly target variant regions that are unmutated in the B.1.351 and B.1.1.7 variants.

Details on this clone: Its target is unknown.

Data came from immunoSEQ multiplex PCR; TCRdb stores just in-frame clones and leaves some out. The sample yields approximately 140,000 clones, just over 90% seen once. The material sequenced was peripheral blood, taken on day 0 of MenACWY control vaccination. The TCR originated in an adult in good health. The rearrangement joins TRBV9 to TRBJ2-2; perhaps TRBD2 as D (7 bases). Written as DNA, the CDR3 is TGTGCCAGCAGCGTAGGTGGGGGGGCCACCGGGGAGCTGTTTTTT. This encodes CASSVGGGATGELFF.